This T cell receptor beta chain was identified during a study of T cells in Graves' hyperthyroidism and ophthalmopathy. This sample holds PBMCs from under 11 ml fresh peripheral blood. In its sample, this clonotype was seen many times. Its antigen is undetermined. Study-level points and caveats: From stable hyperthyroidism, ophthalmopathy was separated by a 13 V-J model. Peripheral blood also featured most of the thyroid clonotypes expanded above 0.001.

RNA transcripts yielded amplified TCR beta CDR3 regions. First-round RT-PCR with HTBI primers amplified the TCR CDR3 region. Using its own MiXCR run on the multiplex PCR reads, TCRdb lists one record per CDR3 protein. The sample holds roughly 380,000 distinct CDR3 sequences; less than 20% are singletons and the top ten take less than 20%. The sample was blood. This TCR derives from a woman between 40 and 50 years old with Graves' ophthalmopathy.

The CDR3 nucleotides are TGCGCCAGCAGCTTCAGGGTGGAAGAGACCCAGTACTTC. This gives the protein CASSFRVEETQYF. The chain carries TRBV5-1 and TRBJ2-5, with a possible D match to TRBD1 (5 bases). Germline CDR1 reads SGHRS; CDR2 reads YFSETQ. Trimming took off 2 bases at V and 3 bases at J, with 8 bases between the two ends. There are 13 residues in the CDR3. Looking up the rest from reference TRBV5-1 and TRBJ2-5 gives the full variable domain: KAGVTQTPRYLIKTRGQQVTLSCSPISGHRSVSWYQQTPGQGLQFLFEYFSETQRNKGNFPGRFSGRQFSNSRSEMNVSTLELGDSALYLCASSFRVEETQYFGPGTRLLVL.